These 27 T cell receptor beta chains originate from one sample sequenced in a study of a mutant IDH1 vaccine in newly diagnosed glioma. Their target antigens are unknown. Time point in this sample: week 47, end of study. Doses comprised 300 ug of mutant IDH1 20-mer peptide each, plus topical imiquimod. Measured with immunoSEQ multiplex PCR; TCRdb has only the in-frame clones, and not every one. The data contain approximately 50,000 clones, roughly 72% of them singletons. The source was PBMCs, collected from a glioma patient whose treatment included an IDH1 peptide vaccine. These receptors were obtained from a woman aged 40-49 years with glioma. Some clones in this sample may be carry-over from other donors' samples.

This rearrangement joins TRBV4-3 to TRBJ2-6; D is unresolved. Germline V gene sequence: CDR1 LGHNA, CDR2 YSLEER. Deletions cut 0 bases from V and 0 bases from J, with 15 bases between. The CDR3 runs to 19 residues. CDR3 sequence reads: CASSQEVSARLSGANVLTF. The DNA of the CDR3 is TGCGCCAGCAGCCAAGAAGTATCGGCCCGCCTCTCTGGGGCCAACGTCCTGACTTTC.

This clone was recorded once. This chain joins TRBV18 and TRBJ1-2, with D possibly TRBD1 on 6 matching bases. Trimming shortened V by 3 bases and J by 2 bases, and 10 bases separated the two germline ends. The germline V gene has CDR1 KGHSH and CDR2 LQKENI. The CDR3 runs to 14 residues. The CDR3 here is CASSPTGNNYGYTF. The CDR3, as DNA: TGTGCCAGCTCACCGACAGGAAACAACTATGGCTACACCTTC.

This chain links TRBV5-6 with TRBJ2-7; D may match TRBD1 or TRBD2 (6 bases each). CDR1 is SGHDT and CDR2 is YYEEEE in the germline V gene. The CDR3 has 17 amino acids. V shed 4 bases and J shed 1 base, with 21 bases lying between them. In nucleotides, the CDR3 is TGTGCCAGCAGCAAGGGGGGAAGGGGAACGGGATCCTACGAGCAGTACTTC. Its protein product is CASSKGGRGTGSYEQYF.

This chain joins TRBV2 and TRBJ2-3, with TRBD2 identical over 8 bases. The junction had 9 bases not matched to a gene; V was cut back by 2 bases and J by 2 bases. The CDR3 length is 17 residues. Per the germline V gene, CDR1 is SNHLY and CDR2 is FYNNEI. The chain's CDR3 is CASSEPTPGGPTDTQYF. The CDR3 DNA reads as TGTGCCAGCAGTGAACCTACTCCGGGGGGGCCCACAGATACGCAGTATTTT.

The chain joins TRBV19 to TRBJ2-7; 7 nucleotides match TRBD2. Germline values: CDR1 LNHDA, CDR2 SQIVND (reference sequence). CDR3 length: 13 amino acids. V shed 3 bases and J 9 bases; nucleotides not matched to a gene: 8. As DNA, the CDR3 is TGTGCCAGTAGTATTGCAGGGAGGGTCGGGCAGTACTTC. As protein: CASSIAGRVGQYF.

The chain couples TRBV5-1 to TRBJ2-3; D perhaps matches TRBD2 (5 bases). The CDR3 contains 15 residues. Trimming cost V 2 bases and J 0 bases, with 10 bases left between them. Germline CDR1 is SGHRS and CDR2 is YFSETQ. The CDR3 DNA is TGCGCCAGCAGCTTCGACGGGAAGAGCACAGATACGCAGTATTTT. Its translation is CASSFDGKSTDTQYF.

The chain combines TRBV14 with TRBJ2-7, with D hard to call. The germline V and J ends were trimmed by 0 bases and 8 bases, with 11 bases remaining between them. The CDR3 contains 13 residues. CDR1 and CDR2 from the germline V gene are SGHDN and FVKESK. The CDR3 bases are TGTGCCAGCAGCCAAGATAGTGTATACCAGCAGTACTTC. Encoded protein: CASSQDSVYQQYF.

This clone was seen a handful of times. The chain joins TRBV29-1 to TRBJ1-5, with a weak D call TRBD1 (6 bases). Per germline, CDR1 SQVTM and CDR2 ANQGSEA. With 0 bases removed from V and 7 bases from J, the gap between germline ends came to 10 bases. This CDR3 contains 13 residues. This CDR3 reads CSVEDSGEQPQHF. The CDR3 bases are TGCAGCGTTGAAGACTCAGGGGAGCAGCCCCAGCATTTT.

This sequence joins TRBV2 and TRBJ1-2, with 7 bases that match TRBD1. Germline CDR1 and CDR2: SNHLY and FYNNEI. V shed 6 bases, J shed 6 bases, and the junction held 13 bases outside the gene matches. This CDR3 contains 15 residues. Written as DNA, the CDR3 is TGTGCCAGCAGCTTTTACACCGCCGGGACAGATGGCTACACCTTC. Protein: CASSFYTAGTDGYTF.

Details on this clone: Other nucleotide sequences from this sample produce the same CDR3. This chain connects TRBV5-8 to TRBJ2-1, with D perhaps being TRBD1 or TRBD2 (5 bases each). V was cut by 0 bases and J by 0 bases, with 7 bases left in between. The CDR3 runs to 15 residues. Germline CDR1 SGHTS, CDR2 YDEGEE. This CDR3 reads CASSLAGSSYNEQFF. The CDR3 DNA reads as TGTGCCAGCAGCTTGGCAGGGAGCTCCTACAATGAGCAGTTCTTC.

The CDR3: CSVVGQGDAWETQYF. In nucleotides, the CDR3 is TGCAGCGTCGTGGGGCAGGGGGATGCTTGGGAGACCCAGTACTTC. The gene calls are TRBV29-1 and TRBJ2-5, with 7 bases lining up with TRBD1. There are 15 residues in the CDR3. Looked up from germline, CDR1 is SQVTM and CDR2 is ANQGSEA. Trimming cost V 6 bases and J 5 bases; bases outside gene matches: 15.

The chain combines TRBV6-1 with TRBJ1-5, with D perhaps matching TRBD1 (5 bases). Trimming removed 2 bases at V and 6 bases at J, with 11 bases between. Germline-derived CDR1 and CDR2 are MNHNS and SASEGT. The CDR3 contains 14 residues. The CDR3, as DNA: TGTGCCAGCAGTGAAATGGGGCTAGGTCAGCCCCAGCATTTT. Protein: CASSEMGLGQPQHF.

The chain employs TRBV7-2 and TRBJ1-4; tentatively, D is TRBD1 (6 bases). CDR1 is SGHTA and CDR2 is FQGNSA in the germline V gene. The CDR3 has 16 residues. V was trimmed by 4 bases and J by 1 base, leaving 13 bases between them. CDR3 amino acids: CASSSPWGRTNEKLFF. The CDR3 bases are TGTGCCAGCAGCTCCCCGTGGGGGCGAACTAATGAAAAACTGTTTTTT.

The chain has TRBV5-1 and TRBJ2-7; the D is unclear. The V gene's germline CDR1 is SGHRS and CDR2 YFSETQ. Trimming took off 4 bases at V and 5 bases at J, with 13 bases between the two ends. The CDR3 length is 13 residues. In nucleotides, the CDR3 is TGCGCCAGCAGCCAACGGTTGAGGAACGAGCAGTACTTC. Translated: CASSQRLRNEQYF.

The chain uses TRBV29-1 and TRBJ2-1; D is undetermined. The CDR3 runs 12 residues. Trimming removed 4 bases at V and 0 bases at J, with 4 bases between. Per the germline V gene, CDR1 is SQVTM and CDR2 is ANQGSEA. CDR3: CSVAFSYNEQFF. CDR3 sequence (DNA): TGCAGCGTTGCATTCTCCTACAATGAGCAGTTCTTC.

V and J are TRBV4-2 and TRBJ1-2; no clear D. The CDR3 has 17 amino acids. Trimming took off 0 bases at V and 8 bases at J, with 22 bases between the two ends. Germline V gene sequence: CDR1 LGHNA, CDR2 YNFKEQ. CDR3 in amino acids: CASSQEAVPLNEEGYTF. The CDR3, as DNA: TGTGCCAGCAGCCAAGAAGCAGTGCCCCTAAACGAGGAAGGCTACACCTTC.

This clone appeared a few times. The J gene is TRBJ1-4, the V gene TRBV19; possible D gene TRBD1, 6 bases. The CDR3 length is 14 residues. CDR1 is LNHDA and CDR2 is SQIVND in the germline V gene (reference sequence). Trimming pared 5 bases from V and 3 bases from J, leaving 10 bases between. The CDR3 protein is CASSPGVANEKLFF. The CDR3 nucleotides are TGTGCCAGTAGTCCAGGGGTTGCTAATGAAAAACTGTTTTTT. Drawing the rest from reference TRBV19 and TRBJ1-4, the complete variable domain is DGGITQSPKYLFRKEGQNVTLSCEQNLNHDAMYWYRQDPGQGLRLIYYSQIVNDFQKGDIAEGYSVSREKKESFPLTVTSAQKNPTAFYLCASSPGVANEKLFFGSGTQLSVL.

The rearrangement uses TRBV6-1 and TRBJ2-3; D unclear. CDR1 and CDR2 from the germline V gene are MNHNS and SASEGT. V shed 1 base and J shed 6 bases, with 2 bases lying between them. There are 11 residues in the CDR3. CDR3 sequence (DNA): TGTGCCAGCAGTGAAGTTGATACGCAGTATTTT. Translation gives CASSEVDTQYF.

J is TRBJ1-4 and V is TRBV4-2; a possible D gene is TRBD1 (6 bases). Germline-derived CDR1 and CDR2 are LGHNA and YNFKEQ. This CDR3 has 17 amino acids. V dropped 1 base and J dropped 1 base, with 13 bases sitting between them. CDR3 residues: CASSQGYREGTNEKLFF. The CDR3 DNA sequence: TGTGCCAGCAGCCAAGGATACAGGGAAGGAACTAATGAAAAACTGTTTTTT.

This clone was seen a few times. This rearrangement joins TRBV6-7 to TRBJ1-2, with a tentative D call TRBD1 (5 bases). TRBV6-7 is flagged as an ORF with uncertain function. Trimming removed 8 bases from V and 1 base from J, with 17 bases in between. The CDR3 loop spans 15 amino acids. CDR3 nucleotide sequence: TGTGCCAGCCCGAATCCCGGGACGTTTAACTATGGCTACACCTTC. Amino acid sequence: CASPNPGTFNYGYTF.

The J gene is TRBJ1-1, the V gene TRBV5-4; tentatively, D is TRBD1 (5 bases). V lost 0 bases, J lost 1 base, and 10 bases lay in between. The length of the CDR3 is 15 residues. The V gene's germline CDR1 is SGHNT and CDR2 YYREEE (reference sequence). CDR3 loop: CASSLVGRSNTEAFF. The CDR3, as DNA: TGTGCCAGCAGCTTGGTGGGACGTTCGAACACTGAAGCTTTCTTT.

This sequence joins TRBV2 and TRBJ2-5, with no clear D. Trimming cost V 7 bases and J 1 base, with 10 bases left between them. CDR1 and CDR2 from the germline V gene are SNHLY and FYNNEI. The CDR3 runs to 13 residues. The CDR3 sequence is CASNEESQETQYF. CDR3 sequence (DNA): TGTGCCAGCAACGAGGAGTCCCAAGAGACCCAGTACTTC.

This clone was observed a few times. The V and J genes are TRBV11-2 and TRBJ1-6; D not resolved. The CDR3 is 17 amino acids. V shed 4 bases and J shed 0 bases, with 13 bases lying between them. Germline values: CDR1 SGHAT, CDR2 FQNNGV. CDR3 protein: CASSSGKGNSYNSPLHF. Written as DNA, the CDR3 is TGTGCCAGCAGCTCCGGAAAAGGAAACTCCTATAATTCACCCCTCCACTTT. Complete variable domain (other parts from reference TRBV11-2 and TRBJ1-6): EAGVAQSPRYKIIEKRQSVAFWCNPISGHATLYWYQQILGQGPKLLIQFQNNGVVDDSQLPKDRFSAERLKGVDSTLKIQPAKLEDSAVYLCASSSGKGNSYNSPLHFGNGTRLTVT.

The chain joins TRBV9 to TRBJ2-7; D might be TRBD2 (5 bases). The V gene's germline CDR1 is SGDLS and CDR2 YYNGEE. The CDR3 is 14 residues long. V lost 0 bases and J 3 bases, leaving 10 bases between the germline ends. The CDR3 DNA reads TGTGCCAGCAGCGTAGGCCCAGCGGTCTACGAGCAGTACTTC. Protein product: CASSVGPAVYEQYF.

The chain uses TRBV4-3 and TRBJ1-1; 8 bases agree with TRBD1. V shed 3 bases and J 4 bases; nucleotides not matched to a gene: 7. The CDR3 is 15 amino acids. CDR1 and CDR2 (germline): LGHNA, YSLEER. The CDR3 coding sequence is TGCGCCAGCAGCCAGTATCAGGGGGCGAGCACTGAAGCTTTCTTT. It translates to CASSQYQGASTEAFF.

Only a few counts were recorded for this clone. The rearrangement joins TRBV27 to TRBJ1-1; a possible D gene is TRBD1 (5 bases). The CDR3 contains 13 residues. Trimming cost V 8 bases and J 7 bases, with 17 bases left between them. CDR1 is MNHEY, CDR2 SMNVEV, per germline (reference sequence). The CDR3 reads CASSRGRYSEAFF. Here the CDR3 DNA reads TGTGCCAGCTCTAGGGGCAGGTACAGTGAAGCTTTCTTT.

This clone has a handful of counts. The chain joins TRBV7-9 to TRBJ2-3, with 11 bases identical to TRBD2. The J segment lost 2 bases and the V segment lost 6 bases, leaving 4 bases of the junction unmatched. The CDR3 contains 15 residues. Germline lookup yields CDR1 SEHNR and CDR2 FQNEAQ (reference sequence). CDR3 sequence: CASRSSGRITDTQYF. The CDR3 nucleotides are TGTGCCAGCAGATCTAGCGGGAGGATCACAGATACGCAGTATTTT. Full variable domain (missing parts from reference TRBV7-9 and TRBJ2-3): DTGVSQNPRHKITKRGQNVTFRCDPISEHNRLYWYRQTLGQGPEFLTYFQNEAQLEKSRLLSDRFSAERPKGSFSTLEIQRTEQGDSAMYLCASRSSGRITDTQYFGPGTRLTVL.